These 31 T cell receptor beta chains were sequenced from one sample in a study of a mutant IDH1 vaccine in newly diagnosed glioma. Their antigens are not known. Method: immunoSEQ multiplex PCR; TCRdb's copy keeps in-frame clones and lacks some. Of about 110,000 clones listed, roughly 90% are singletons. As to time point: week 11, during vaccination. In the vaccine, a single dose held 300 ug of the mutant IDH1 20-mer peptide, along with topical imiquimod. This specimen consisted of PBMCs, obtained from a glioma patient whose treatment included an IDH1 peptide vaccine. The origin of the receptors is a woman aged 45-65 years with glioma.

DNA of the CDR3: TGCAGCGTTGGCGGCGGGACCGGGGAGCTGTTTTTT. Translated: CSVGGGTGELFF. The chain links TRBV29-1 to TRBJ2-2, with a possible D match to TRBD2 (5 bases). Trimming removed 4 bases at V and 5 bases at J, with 8 bases between. Per the germline V gene, CDR1 is SQVTM and CDR2 is ANQGSEA. The CDR3 runs to 12 residues.

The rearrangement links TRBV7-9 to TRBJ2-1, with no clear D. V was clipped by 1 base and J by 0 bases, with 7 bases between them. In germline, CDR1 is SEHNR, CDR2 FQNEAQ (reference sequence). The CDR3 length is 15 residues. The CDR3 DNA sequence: TGTGCCAGCAGCTTAGAGCCGGCCTCCTACAATGAGCAGTTCTTC. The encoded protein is CASSLEPASYNEQFF.

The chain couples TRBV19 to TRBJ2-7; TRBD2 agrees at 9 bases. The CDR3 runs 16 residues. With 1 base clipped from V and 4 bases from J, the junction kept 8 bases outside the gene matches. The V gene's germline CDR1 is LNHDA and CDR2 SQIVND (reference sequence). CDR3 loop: CASSIGGGRALYEQYF. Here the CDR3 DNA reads TGTGCCAGTAGTATAGGTGGCGGGAGGGCCCTGTACGAGCAGTACTTC.

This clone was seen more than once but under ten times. CDR3: CATAGQYTGELFF. CDR3 DNA sequence: TGTGCCACTGCTGGACAGTACACCGGGGAGCTGTTTTTT. This chain uses TRBV10-3 with TRBJ2-2; TRBD1 is a possible D gene (6 bases). The V end was cut by 10 bases, the J end by 3 bases, with 12 bases between. The CDR3 covers 13 residues. CDR1 ENHRY and CDR2 SYGVKD come from the germline V gene.

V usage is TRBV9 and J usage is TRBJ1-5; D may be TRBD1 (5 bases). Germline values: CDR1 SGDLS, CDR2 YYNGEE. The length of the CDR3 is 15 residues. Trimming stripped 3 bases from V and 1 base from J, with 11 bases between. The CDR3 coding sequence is TGTGCCAGCAGCGCCGGCGGGGACAGCAATCAGCCCCAGCATTTT. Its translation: CASSAGGDSNQPQHF.

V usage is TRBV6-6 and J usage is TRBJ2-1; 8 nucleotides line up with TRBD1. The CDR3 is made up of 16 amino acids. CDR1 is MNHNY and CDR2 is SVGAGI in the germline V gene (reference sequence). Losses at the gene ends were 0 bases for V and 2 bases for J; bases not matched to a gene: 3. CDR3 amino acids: CASSYSTGVPYNEQFF. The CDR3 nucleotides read TGTGCCAGCAGTTACTCGACAGGGGTACCCTACAATGAGCAGTTCTTC.

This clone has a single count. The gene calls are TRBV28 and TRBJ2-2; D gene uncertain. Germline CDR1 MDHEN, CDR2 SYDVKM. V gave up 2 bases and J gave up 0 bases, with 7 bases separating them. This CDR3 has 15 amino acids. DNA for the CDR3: TGTGCCAGCAGTTTACCAGCGACGAACACCGGGGAGCTGTTTTTT. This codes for CASSLPATNTGELFF.

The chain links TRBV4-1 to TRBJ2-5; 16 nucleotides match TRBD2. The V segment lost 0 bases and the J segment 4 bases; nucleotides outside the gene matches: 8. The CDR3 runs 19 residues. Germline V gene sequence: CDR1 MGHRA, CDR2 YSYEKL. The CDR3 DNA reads TGCGCCAGCAGCCAAGAAGGGTCCGGGACTAGCGGGAGGGGAGAGACCCAGTACTTC. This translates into CASSQEGSGTSGRGETQYF.

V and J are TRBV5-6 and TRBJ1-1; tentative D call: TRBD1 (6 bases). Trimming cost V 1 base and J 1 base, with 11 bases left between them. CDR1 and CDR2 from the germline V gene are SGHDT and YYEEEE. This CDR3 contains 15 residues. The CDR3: CASSLYRARNTEAFF. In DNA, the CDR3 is TGTGCCAGCAGCTTGTACAGGGCAAGGAACACTGAAGCTTTCTTT.

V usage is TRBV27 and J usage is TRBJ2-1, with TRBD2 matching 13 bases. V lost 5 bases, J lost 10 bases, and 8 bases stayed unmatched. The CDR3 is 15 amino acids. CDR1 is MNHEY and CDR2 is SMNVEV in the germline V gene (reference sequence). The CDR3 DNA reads TGTGCCAGCAGTCCCGGACTAGCGGGAGCCTACGAGCAGTTCTTC. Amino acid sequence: CASSPGLAGAYEQFF.

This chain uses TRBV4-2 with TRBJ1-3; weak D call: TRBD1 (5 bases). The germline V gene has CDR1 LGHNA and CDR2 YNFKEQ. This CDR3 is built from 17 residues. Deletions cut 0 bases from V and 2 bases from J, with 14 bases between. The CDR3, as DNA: TGTGCCAGCAGCCAAGATATCGGGACGGGACCTGGAAACACCATATATTTT. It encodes CASSQDIGTGPGNTIYF.

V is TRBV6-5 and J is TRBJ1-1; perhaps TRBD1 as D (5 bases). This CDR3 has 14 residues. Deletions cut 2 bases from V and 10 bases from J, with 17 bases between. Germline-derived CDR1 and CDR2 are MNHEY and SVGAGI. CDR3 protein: CASSYGSPGVGAFF. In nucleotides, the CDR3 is TGTGCCAGCAGTTACGGGTCCCCGGGGGTGGGAGCTTTCTTT.

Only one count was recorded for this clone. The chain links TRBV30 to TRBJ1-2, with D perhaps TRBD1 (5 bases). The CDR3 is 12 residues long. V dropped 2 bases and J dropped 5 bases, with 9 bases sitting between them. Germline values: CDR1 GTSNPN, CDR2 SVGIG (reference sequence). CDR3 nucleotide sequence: TGTGCCTGGAGTATGGCAGGGTATGGCTACACCTTC. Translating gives CAWSMAGYGYTF.

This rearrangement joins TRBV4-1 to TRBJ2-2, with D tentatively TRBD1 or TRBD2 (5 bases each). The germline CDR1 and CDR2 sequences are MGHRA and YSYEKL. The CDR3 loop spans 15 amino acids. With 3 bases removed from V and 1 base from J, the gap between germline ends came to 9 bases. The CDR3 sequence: CASSHRDENTGELFF. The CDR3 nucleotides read TGCGCCAGCAGCCACCGGGACGAGAACACCGGGGAGCTGTTTTTT.

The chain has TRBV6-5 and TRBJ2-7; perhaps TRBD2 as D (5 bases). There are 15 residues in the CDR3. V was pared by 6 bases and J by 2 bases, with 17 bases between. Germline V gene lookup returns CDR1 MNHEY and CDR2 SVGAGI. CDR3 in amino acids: CASSPASGSPYEQYF. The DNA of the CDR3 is TGTGCCAGCAGCCCGGCTTCGGGAAGCCCCTACGAGCAGTACTTC.

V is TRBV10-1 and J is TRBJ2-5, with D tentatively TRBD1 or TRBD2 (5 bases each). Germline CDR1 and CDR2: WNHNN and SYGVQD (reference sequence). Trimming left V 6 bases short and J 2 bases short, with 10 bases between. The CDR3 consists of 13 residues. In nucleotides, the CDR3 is TGCGCCAGCAGCGGGACGTTTCAAGAGACCCAGTACTTC. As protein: CASSGTFQETQYF.

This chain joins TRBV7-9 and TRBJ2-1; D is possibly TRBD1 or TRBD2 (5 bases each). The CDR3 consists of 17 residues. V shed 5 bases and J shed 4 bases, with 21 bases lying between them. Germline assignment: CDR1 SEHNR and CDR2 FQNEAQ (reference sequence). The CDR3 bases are TGTGCCAGCAGCCGCCCCAGGGACCTGACAGCTTACAATGAGCAGTTCTTC. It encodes CASSRPRDLTAYNEQFF.

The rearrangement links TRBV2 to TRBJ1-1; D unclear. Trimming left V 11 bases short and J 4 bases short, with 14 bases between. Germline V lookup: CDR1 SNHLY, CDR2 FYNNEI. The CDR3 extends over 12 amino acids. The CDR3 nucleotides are TGTGCCGAAGGCGGACTGCTCACTGAAGCTTTCTTT. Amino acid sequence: CAEGGLLTEAFF.

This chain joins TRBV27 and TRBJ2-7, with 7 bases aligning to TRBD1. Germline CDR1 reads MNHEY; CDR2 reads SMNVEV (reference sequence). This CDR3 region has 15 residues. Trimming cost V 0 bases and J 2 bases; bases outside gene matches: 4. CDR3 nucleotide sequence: TGTGCCAGCAGTTTATCTCGGACAGGCCCCTACGAGCAGTACTTC. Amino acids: CASSLSRTGPYEQYF.

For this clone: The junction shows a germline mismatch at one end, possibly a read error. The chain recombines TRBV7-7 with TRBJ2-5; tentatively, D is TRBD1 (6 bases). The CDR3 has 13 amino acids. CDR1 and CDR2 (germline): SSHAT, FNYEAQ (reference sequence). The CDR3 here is CASSSNRAETQYF. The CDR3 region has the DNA TGTGCTAGCAGCTCCAACAGGGCAGAGACCCAGTACTTC.

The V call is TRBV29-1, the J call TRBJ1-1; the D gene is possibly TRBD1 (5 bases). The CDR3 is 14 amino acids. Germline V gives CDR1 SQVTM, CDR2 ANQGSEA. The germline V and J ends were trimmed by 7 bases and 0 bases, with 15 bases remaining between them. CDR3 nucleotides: TGCAGCGCTCAGACCAGGGCAGTGAACACTGAAGCTTTCTTT. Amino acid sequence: CSAQTRAVNTEAFF.

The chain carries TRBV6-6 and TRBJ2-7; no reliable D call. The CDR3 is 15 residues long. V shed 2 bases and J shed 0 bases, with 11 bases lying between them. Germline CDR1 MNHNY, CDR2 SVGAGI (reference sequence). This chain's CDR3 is CASSYKARFSYEQYF. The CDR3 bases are TGTGCCAGCAGTTACAAGGCGAGGTTCTCCTACGAGCAGTACTTC.

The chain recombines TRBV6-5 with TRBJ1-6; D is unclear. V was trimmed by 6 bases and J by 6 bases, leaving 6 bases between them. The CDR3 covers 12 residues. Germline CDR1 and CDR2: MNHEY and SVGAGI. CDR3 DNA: TGTGCCAGCAGCCCGCCTAATTCACCCCTCCACTTT. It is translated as CASSPPNSPLHF.

CDR3 loop: CASSALAHDNEQFF. CDR3 nucleotides: TGTGCCAGCAGCGCACTAGCGCACGACAATGAGCAGTTCTTC. This chain connects TRBV9 to TRBJ2-1, with 7 bases fitting TRBD2. The CDR3 runs 14 residues. The V gene end was trimmed by 3 bases and the J gene end by 5 bases; junction bases not matched to a gene: 5. CDR1 SGDLS and CDR2 YYNGEE come from the germline V gene.

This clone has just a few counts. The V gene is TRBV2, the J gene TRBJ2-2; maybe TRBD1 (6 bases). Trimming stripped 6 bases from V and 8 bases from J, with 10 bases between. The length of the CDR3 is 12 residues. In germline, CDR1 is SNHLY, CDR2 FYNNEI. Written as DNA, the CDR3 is TGTGCCAGCAGGACTACAGGGGGGGAGCTGTTTTTT. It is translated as CASRTTGGELFF.

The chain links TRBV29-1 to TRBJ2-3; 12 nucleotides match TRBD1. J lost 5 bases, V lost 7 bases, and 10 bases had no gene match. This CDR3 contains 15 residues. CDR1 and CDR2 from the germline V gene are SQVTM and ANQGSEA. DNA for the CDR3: TGCAGCGCCGGTGGGACAGGGGGCATTAGAGATACGCAGTATTTT. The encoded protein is CSAGGTGGIRDTQYF.

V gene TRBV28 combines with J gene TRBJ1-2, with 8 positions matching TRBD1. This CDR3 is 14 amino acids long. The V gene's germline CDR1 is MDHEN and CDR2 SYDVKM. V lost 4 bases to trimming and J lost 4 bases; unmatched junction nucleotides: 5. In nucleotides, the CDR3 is TGTGCCAGCAGTTCGTCGACAGGGGTCTATGGCTACACCTTC. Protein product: CASSSSTGVYGYTF.

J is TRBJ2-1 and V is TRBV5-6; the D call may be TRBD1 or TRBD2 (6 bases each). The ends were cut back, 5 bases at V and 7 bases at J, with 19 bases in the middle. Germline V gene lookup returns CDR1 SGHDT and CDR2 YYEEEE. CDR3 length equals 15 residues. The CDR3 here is CASRQPQTGRNEQFF. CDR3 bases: TGTGCCAGCAGACAGCCTCAAACAGGGAGGAATGAGCAGTTCTTC.

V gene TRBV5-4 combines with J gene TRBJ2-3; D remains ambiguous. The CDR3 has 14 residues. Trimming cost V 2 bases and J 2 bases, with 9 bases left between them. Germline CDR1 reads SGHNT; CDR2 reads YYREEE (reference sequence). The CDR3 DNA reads TGTGCCAGCAGCTTAGGAGTGTCCACAGATACGCAGTATTTT. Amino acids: CASSLGVSTDTQYF.

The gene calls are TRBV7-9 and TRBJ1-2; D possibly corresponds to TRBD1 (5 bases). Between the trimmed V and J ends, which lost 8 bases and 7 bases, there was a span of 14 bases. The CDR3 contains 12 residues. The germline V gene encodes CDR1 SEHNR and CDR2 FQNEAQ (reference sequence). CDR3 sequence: CASLEAGLGYTF. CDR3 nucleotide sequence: TGTGCCAGCCTGGAGGCGGGGCTTGGCTACACCTTC.

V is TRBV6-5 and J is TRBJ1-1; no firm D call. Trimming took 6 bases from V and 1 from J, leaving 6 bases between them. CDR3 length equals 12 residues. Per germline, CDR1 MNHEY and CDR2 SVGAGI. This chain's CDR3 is CASRNRNTEAFF. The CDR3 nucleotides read TGTGCCAGCAGAAACAGGAACACTGAAGCTTTCTTT.